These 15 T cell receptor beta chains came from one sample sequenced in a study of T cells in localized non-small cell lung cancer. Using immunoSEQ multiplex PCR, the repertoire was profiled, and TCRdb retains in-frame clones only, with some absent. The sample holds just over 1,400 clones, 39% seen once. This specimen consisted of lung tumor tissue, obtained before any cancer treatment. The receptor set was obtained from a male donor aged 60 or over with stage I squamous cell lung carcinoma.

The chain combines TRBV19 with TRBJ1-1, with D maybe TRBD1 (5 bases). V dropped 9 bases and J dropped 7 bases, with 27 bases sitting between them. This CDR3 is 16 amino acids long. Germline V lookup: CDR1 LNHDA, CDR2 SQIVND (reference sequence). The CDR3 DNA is TGTGCCAGCAGAAGAGGGGACGGGTTAGTGGGGTTTGAAGCTTTCTTT. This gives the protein CASRRGDGLVGFEAFF.

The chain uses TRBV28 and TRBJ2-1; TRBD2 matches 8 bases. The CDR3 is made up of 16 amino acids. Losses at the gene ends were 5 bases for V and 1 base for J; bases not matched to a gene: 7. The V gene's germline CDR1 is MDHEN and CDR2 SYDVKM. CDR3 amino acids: CASSPLAVLSYNEQFF. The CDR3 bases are TGTGCCAGCAGTCCACTAGCGGTCCTGTCCTACAATGAGCAGTTCTTC.

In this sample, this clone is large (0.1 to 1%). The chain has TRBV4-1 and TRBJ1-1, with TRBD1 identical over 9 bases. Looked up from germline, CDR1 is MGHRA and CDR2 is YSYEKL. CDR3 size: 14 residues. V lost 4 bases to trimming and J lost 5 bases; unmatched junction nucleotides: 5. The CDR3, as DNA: TGCGCCAGCAGCCCCGGACAGGGGCGGACTGAAGCTTTCTTT. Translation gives CASSPGQGRTEAFF.

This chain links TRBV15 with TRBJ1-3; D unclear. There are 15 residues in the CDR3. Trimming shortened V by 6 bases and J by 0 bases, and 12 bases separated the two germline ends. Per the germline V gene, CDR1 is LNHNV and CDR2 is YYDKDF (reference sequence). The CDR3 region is CATSLTVNSGNTIYF. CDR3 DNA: TGTGCCACCAGTCTTACAGTGAACTCTGGAAACACCATATATTTT.

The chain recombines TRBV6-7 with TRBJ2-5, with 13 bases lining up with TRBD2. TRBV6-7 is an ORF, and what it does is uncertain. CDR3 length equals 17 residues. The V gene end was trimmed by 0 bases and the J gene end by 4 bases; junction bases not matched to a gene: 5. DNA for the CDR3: TGTGCCAGCAGTTACTCGACTAGCGGGAGGTATCGAGAGACCCAGTACTTC. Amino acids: CASSYSTSGRYRETQYF.

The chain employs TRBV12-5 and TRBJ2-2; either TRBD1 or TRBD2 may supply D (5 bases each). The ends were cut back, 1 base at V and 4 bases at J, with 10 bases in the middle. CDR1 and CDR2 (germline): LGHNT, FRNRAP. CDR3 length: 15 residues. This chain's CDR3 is CASGLGGAITGELFF. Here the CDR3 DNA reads TGTGCTAGTGGTTTGGGAGGGGCGATCACCGGGGAGCTGTTTTTT.

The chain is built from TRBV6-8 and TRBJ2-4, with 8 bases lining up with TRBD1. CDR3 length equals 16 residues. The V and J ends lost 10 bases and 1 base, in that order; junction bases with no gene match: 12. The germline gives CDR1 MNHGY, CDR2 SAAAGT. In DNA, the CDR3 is TGTGCCACAATTCAGGCAGGGGGCTATGCCAAAAACATTCAGTACTTC. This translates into CATIQAGGYAKNIQYF.

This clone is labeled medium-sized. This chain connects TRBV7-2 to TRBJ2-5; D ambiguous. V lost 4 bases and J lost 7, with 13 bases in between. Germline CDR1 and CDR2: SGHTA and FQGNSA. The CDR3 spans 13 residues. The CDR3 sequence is CASSSGRSVTQYF. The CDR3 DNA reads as TGTGCCAGCAGCTCCGGACGGTCGGTGACCCAGTACTTC.

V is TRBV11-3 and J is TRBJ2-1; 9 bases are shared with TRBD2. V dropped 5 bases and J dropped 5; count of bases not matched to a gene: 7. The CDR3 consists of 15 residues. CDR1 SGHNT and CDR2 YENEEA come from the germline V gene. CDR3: CASSPSGIRNNEQFF. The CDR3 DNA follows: TGTGCCAGCAGCCCTAGCGGGATTCGAAACAATGAGCAGTTCTTC.

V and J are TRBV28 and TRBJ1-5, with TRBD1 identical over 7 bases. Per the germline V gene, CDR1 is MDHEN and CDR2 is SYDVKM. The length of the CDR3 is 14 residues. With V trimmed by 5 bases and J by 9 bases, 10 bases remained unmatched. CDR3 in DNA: TGTGCCAGCAGTCTACAGGGGCAGCTGGGGCCCCAGCATTTT. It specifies CASSLQGQLGPQHF.

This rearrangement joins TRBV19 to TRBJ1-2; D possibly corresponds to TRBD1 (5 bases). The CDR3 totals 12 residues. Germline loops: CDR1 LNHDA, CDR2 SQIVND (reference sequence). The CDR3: CAAGGLGYGYTF. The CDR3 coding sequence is TGTGCGGCCGGGGGTCTGGGCTATGGCTACACCTTC.

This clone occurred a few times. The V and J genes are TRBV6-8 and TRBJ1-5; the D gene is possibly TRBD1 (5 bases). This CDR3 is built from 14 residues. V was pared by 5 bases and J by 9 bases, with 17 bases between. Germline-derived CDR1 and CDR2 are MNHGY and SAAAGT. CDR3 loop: CASSVLGAQGPQHF. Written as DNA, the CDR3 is TGTGCCAGCAGTGTCTTAGGGGCTCAGGGGCCCCAGCATTTT.

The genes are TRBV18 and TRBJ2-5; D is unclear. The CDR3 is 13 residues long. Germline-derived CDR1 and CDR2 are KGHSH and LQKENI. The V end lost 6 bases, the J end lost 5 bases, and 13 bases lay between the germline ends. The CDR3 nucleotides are TGTGCCAGCTCGGATAGGGAAAGGGAGACCCAGTACTTC. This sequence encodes CASSDRERETQYF.

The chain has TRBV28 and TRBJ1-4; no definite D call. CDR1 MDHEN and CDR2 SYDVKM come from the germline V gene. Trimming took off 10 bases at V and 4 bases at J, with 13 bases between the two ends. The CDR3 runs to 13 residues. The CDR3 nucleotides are TGTGCCACTACCGATGGTATTAATGAAAAACTGTTTTTT. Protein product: CATTDGINEKLFF.

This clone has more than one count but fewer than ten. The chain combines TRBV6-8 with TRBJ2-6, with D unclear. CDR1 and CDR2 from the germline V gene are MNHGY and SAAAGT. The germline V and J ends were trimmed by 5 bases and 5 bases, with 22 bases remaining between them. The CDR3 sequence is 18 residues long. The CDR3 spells CASSMGDCRQSRANVLTF. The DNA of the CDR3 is TGTGCCAGCAGTATGGGCGACTGCCGACAAAGTCGGGCCAACGTCCTGACTTTC.